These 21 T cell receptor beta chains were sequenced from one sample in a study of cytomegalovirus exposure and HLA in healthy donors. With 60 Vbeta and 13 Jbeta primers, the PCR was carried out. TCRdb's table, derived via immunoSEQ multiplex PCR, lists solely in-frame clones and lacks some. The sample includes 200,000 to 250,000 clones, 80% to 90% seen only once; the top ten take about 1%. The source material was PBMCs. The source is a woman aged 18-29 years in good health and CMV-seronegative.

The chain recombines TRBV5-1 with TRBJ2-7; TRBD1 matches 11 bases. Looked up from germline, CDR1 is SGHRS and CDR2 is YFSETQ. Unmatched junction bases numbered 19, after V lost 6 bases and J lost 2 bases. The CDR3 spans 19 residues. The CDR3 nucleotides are TGCGCCAGCACCGCCCTGTCCGGGACAGGGGGTATCAGTGCCTACGAGCAGTACTTC. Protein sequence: CASTALSGTGGISAYEQYF. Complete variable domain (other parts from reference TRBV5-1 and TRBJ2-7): KAGVTQTPRYLIKTRGQQVTLSCSPISGHRSVSWYQQTPGQGLQFLFEYFSETQRNKGNFPGRFSGRQFSNSRSEMNVSTLELGDSALYLCASTALSGTGGISAYEQYFGPGTRLTVT.

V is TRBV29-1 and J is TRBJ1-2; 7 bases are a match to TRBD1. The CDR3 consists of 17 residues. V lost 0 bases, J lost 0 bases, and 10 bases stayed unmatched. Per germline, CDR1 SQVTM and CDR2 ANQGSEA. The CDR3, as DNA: TGCAGCGTTGAAGATCTTCTATCGGGACAGACTAACTATGGCTACACCTTC. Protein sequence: CSVEDLLSGQTNYGYTF.

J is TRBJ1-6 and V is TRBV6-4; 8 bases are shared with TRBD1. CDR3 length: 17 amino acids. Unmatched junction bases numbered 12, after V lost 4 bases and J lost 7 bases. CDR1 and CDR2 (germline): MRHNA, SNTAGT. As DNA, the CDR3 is TGTGCCAGCAGTGTGGCGAGGCAGGACAGGGAAAATTCACCCCTCCACTTT. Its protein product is CASSVARQDRENSPLHF.

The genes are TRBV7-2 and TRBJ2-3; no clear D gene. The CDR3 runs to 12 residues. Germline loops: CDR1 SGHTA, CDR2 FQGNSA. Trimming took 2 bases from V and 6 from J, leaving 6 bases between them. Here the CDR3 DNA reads TGTGCCAGCAGCTTATCACGGGATACGCAGTATTTT. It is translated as CASSLSRDTQYF. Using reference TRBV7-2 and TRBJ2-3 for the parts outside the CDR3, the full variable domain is GAGVSQSPSNKVTEKGKDVELRCDPISGHTALYWYRQSLGQGLEFLIYFQGNSAPDKSGLPSDRFSAERTGGSVSTLTIQRTQQEDSAVYLCASSLSRDTQYFGPGTRLTVL.

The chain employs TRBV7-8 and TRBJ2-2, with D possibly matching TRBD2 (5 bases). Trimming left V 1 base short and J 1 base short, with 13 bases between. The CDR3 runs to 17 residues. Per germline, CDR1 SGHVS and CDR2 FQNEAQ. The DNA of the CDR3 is TGTGCCAGCAGCTTAGGAGGGAAAATCGTGAACACCGGGGAGCTGTTTTTT. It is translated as CASSLGGKIVNTGELFF.

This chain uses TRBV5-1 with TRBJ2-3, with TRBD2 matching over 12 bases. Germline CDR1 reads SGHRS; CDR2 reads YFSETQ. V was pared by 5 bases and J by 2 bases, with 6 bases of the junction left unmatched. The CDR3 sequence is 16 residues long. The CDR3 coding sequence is TGCGCCAGCAGACACACTAGCGGGGGGACCACAGATACGCAGTATTTT. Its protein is CASRHTSGGTTDTQYF.

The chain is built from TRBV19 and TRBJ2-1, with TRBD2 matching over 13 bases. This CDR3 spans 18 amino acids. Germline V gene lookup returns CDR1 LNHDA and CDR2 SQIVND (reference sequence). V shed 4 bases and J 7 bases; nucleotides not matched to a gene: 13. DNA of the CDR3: TGTGCCAGTAGTAAGGAAGGGACTAGCGGGGCACTTAGGAATGAGCAGTTCTTC. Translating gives CASSKEGTSGALRNEQFF.

CDR3 sequence: CASSPRAGSSVMNTEAFF. As DNA, the CDR3 is TGTGCCAGCTCACCTAGAGCGGGGAGTAGTGTCATGAACACTGAAGCTTTCTTT. J is TRBJ1-1 and V is TRBV18; no firm D call. The V and J ends lost 3 bases and 0 bases respectively, with 20 bases between them. CDR1 is KGHSH, CDR2 LQKENI, per germline. This CDR3 has 18 amino acids.

CDR3: CATSRVPGSPGNTIYF. The CDR3 nucleotides are TGTGCCACCAGCAGAGTCCCGGGGAGTCCTGGAAACACCATATATTTT. V is TRBV15 and J is TRBJ1-3, with D unclear. The CDR3 is 16 amino acids. The germline V gene encodes CDR1 LNHNV and CDR2 YYDKDF (reference sequence). Trimming removed 1 base at V and 2 bases at J, with 12 bases between.

The CDR3 DNA is TGTGCCATCAGCTTTGGACAGGGTGGACCTGAAGCTTTCTTT. Amino acids: CAISFGQGGPEAFF. The V and J genes are TRBV10-3 and TRBJ1-1, with TRBD1 matching 8 bases. CDR3 length: 14 amino acids. Trimming cost V 6 bases and J 6 bases; bases outside gene matches: 9. The germline gives CDR1 ENHRY, CDR2 SYGVKD.

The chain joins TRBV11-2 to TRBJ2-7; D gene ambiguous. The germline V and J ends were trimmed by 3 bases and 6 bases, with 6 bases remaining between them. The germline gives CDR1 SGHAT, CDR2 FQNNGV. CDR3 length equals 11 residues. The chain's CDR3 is CASSLAVEQYF. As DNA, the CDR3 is TGTGCCAGCAGCTTGGCCGTCGAGCAGTACTTC.

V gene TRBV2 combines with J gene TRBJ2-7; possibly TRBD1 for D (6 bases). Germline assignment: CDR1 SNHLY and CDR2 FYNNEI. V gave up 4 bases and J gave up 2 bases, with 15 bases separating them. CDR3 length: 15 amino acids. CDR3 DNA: TGTGCCAGCAGTGTTTGGGGGTCAGGGGCCTACGAGCAGTACTTC. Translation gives CASSVWGSGAYEQYF.

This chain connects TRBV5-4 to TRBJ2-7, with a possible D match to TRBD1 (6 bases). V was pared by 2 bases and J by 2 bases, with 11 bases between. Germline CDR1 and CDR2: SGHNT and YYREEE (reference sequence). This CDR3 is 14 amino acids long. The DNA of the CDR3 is TGTGCCAGCAGCTTAAGGGACAACCCCTACGAGCAGTACTTC. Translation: CASSLRDNPYEQYF.

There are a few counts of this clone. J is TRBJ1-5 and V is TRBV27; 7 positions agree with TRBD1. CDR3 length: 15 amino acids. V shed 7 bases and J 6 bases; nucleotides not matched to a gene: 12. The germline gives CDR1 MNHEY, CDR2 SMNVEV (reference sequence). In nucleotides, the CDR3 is TGTGCCAGCAACAGAGCAGGGGGTTTGGGTCAGCCCCAGCATTTT. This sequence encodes CASNRAGGLGQPQHF.

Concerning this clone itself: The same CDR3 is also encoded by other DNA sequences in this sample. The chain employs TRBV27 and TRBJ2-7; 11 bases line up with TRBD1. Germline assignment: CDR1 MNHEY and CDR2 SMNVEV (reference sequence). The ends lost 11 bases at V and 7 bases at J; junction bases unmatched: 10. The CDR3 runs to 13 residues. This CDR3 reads CADRDRGACEQYF. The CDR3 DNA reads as TGTGCCGACAGGGACAGGGGGGCGTGTGAGCAGTACTTC.

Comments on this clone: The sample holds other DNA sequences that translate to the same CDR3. The CDR3 DNA follows: TGTGCCAGCAGCGGTAGCTCCTACGAGCAGTACTTC. Its translation: CASSGSSYEQYF. The chain carries TRBV2 and TRBJ2-7, with no clear D. The V end lost 6 bases, the J end lost 0 bases, and 6 bases lay between the germline ends. The CDR3 extends over 12 amino acids. CDR1 is SNHLY, CDR2 FYNNEI, per germline.

As DNA, the CDR3 is TGTGCCAGCAGTGAGTCAGGGGGCAATCAGCCCCAGCATTTT. This codes for CASSESGGNQPQHF. The V call is TRBV6-1, the J call TRBJ1-5; D is perhaps TRBD1 (6 bases). Germline CDR1 is MNHNS and CDR2 is SASEGT. This CDR3 spans 14 amino acids. Trimming took off 3 bases at V and 2 bases at J, with 8 bases between the two ends.

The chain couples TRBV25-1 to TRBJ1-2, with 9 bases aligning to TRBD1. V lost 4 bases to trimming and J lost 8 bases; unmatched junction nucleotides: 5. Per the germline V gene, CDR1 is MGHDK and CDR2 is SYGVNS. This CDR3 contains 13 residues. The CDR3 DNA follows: TGTGCCAGCAGTGGGGACAGGGACAACGGCTACACCTTC. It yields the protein CASSGDRDNGYTF.

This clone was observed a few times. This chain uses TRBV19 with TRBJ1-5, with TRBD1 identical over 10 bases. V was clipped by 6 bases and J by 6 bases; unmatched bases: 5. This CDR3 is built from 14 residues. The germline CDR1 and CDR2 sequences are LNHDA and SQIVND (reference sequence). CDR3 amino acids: CASSGQGGGQPQHF. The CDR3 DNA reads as TGTGCCAGTAGCGGACAGGGGGGCGGTCAGCCCCAGCATTTT.

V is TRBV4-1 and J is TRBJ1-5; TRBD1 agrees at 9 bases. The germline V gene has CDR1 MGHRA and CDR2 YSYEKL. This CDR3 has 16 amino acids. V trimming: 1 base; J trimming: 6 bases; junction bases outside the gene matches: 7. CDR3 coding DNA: TGCGCCAGCAGCCAAGGCACAGGGGGCGGGGGTCAGCCCCAGCATTTT. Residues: CASSQGTGGGGQPQHF.

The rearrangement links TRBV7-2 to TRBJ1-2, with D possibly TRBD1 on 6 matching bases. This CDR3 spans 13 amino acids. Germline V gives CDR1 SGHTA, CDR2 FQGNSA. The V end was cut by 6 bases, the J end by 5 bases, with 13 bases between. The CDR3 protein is CASSHGQLYGYTF. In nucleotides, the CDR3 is TGTGCCAGCAGTCATGGACAGCTATATGGCTACACCTTC.